These 15 T cell receptor beta chains were all obtained from the same sample, sequenced in a study of T-cell reconstitution after alpha-beta-depleted transplantation in children. Unique molecular identifiers were incorporated when the TCRbeta library was constructed. TCRdb re-called the PCR reads through MiXCR, storing one row per CDR3 protein. Counted here are about 98,000 distinct CDR3 sequences, under 25% occurring once; the ten biggest clones make up about 20%. This material consisted of PBMCs, taken before TCRalphabeta/CD19-depleted stem cell transplant. The receptors shown here come from a boy younger than 10 with acute lymphoblastic leukemia, due to receive a stem cell transplant.

At least ten counts were recorded for this clonotype. V usage is TRBV7-2 and J usage is TRBJ2-7; D tentatively reads TRBD1 or TRBD2 (6 bases each). The CDR3 contains 13 residues. Germline loops: CDR1 SGHTA, CDR2 FQGNSA. Trimming shortened V by 4 bases and J by 5 bases, and 12 bases separated the two germline ends. The CDR3 here is CASSYLGGNEQYF. CDR3 DNA sequence: TGTGCCAGCAGCTATCTCGGGGGCAACGAGCAGTACTTC.

The chain is built from TRBV5-1 and TRBJ1-1; 12 bases line up with TRBD1. Trimming took 4 bases from V and 5 from J; bases not matched to a gene: 6. The CDR3 has 15 amino acids. Germline-derived CDR1 and CDR2 are SGHRS and YFSETQ. The CDR3 nucleotides read TGCGCCAGCAGCGCAGGGACAGGGGGCGAAACTGAAGCTTTCTTT. Residues: CASSAGTGGETEAFF.

The chain combines TRBV5-1 with TRBJ1-1; 9 bases map to TRBD1. After removal of 2 bases from V and 4 bases from J, the junction contained 12 bases not matched to a gene. Germline CDR1 SGHRS, CDR2 YFSETQ. This CDR3 has 17 amino acids. The CDR3 protein is CASSLLKQGAQGTEAFF. The DNA for the CDR3 is TGCGCCAGCAGCTTATTAAAACAGGGGGCGCAGGGCACTGAAGCTTTCTTT.

This clonotype has a single count. The rearrangement uses TRBV5-1 and TRBJ2-1, with 9 bases aligning to TRBD1. This CDR3 is 15 amino acids long. The V gene's germline CDR1 is SGHRS and CDR2 YFSETQ. The V segment lost 2 bases and the J segment 7 bases; nucleotides outside the gene matches: 7. The CDR3 loop is CASSLQGARANEQFF. In nucleotides, the CDR3 is TGCGCCAGCAGCTTACAGGGGGCGAGGGCGAATGAGCAGTTCTTC.

This clonotype was recorded at least ten times. The V and J genes are TRBV29-1 and TRBJ1-1; D perhaps matches TRBD1 (6 bases). Germline V gene sequence: CDR1 SQVTM, CDR2 ANQGSEA. This CDR3 comprises 13 residues. The ends were cut back, 3 bases at V and 4 bases at J, with 12 bases in the middle. The CDR3: CSVEGVGATEAFF. The CDR3 nucleotides are TGCAGCGTTGAGGGGGTGGGGGCCACTGAAGCTTTCTTT.

This clonotype was counted a few times. The chain is built from TRBV5-6 and TRBJ2-3; D may be TRBD1 (5 bases). The V gene lost 0 bases and the J gene lost 6 bases, with 5 bases spanning the gap. Germline assignment: CDR1 SGHDT and CDR2 YYEEEE. The CDR3 spans 12 residues. This CDR3 reads CASSLAGDTQYF. CDR3 nucleotides: TGTGCCAGCAGCTTGGCAGGGGATACGCAGTATTTT.

This sequence joins TRBV5-1 and TRBJ2-1, with 10 bases that match TRBD1. CDR3 length: 16 residues. The junction had 5 bases not matched to a gene; V was cut back by 2 bases and J by 3 bases. Germline values: CDR1 SGHRS, CDR2 YFSETQ. CDR3 in amino acids: CASSLRQGAIYNEQFF. The CDR3 DNA reads TGCGCCAGCAGCTTAAGACAGGGGGCTATCTACAATGAGCAGTTCTTC.

Many counts were recorded for this clonotype. The rearrangement joins TRBV12-3 or TRBV12-4 to TRBJ2-5; possibly TRBD2 for D (6 bases). This CDR3 has 13 residues. V lost 6 bases and J lost 1, with 9 bases in between. As DNA, the CDR3 is TGTGCCAGCAGCCCGGGACTCCAAGAGACCCAGTACTTC. Residues: CASSPGLQETQYF.

This clonotype was detected many times. The chain carries TRBV5-1 and TRBJ2-1; the match to TRBD2 covers 8 bases. The CDR3 is made up of 15 amino acids. Germline trimming cut 2 bases from V and 6 bases from J; bases unmatched to any gene: 7. CDR1 and CDR2 from the germline V gene are SGHRS and YFSETQ. CDR3 bases: TGCGCCAGCAGCTTCACTAGCGGAGGGACCAATGAGCAGTTCTTC. It translates to CASSFTSGGTNEQFF.

CDR3 region: CAWRPPRGNTGELFF. DNA for the CDR3: TGTGCCTGGAGACCCCCCAGGGGCAACACCGGGGAGCTGTTTTTT. The chain recombines TRBV30 with TRBJ2-2; tentatively, D is TRBD1 (6 bases). The CDR3 length is 15 residues. V lost 3 bases to trimming and J lost 2 bases, with 13 bases between them. The V gene's germline CDR1 is GTSNPN and CDR2 SVGIG (reference sequence). The whole variable domain, remainder taken from reference TRBV30 and TRBJ2-2, is SQTIHQWPATLVQPVGSPLSLECTVEGTSNPNLYWYRQAAGRGLQLLFYSVGIGQISSEVPQNLSASRPQDRQFILSSKKLLLSDSGFYLCAWRPPRGNTGELFFGEGSRLTVL.

This clonotype has only a few counts. The rearrangement joins TRBV4-3 to TRBJ2-3; TRBD1 matches at 8 bases. V gave up 0 bases and J gave up 2 bases; unmatched junction bases: 7. Germline V gene sequence: CDR1 LGHNA, CDR2 YSLEER. This CDR3 contains 17 residues. The CDR3 reads CASSQDVWGQDTDTQYF. The DNA for the CDR3 is TGCGCCAGCAGCCAAGATGTTTGGGGACAGGACACAGATACGCAGTATTTT.

As DNA, the CDR3 is TGTGCCAGCAGTTTAGTAGCGCCGGGGGGCACAGATACGCAGTATTTT. It yields the protein CASSLVAPGGTDTQYF. The J gene is TRBJ2-3, the V gene TRBV27; D may be TRBD2 (6 bases). The germline V gene encodes CDR1 MNHEY and CDR2 SMNVEV (reference sequence). V was clipped by 2 bases and J by 1 base, with 13 bases between them. The CDR3 runs to 16 residues.

CDR3 protein: CASSKTRDITSTDTQYF. The CDR3 DNA follows: TGTGCCAGCAGCAAGACGCGGGACATTACTAGCACAGATACGCAGTATTTT. The chain carries TRBV7-3 and TRBJ2-3, with D perhaps given as TRBD1 or TRBD2 (6 bases each). There are 17 residues in the CDR3. The germline V and J ends were trimmed by 5 bases and 0 bases, with 18 bases remaining between them. Germline V lookup: CDR1 SGHTA, CDR2 FQGTGA.

This clonotype occurred a few times. The CDR3 DNA reads TGCGCCAGCAGCCAAGTATTAAGCAATCAGCCCCAGCATTTT. Its translation is CASSQVLSNQPQHF. V and J are TRBV4-1 and TRBJ1-5; D gene uncertain. CDR3 size: 14 residues. Looked up from germline, CDR1 is MGHRA and CDR2 is YSYEKL. V lost 1 base and J lost 1, with 5 bases in between.

This chain uses TRBV25-1 with TRBJ1-1; the match to TRBD1 covers 8 bases. Trimming took 0 bases from V and 4 from J; bases not matched to a gene: 7. CDR1 and CDR2 (germline): MGHDK, SYGVNS. This CDR3 region has 16 residues. The CDR3 nucleotides read TGTGCCAGCAGTGAATATGAGGAACAGGGGGGCACTGAAGCTTTCTTT. It codes for CASSEYEEQGGTEAFF.